This T cell receptor (beta chain) was observed in a study of CD8+CD57+ T cells in acquired aplastic anemia. This clonotype has a count of ten or more. Compared with germline, one end of the junction differs, possibly owing to a read error. Sequenced patients had shown CD8+CD57+ cell expansion by flow cytometry. CDR1 is DFQATT and CDR2 is SNEGSKA in the germline V gene (reference sequence). This CDR3 has 14 residues. The study profiled TCR beta VDJ and CDR3 using genomic DNA as template. TCRdb re-called the reads through MiXCR, storing one row per CDR3 protein. Here the sample spans approximately 200,000 distinct CDR3 sequences, around 49% being singletons.

The source material was sorted CD4+, CD8+, or CD8+CD57+ T cells (not recorded which) from PBMCs. The chain carries TRBV20-1 and TRBJ2-7, with D possibly matching TRBD1 (5 bases). The sequence was obtained from a human donor with aplastic anemia. DNA of the CDR3: TGCAGTGCTCCCCACAGCCAGGGATCCAACGAGCAGCACTTC. The encoded protein is CSAPHSQGSNEQHF.